This section outlines one T cell receptor (beta chain) sequence together with its context. The assay was immunoSEQ multiplex PCR, and TCRdb's table has in-frame clones only and misses some. The sample gives approximately 90,000 clones, more than 65% of which show up once; about a quarter is in the top ten. These data come from a study of CD8 T cell repertoires and HIV-1 epitope variants. Germline V gene lookup returns CDR1 MDHEN and CDR2 SYDVKM. The V and J ends lost 2 bases and 8 bases, in that order; junction bases with no gene match: 17. This CDR3 is built from 17 residues. The TCR comes from a male donor with HIV. The gene calls are TRBV28 and TRBJ1-2; TRBD1 matches 7 bases. The specimen sequenced was uncultured baseline CD8+ T cells from peripheral blood mononuclear cells (PBMCs). CDR3 sequence: CASSLLGAFQGEQGYTF. For the CDR3, the DNA is TGTGCCAGCAGTTTACTAGGAGCTTTTCAGGGGGAGCAAGGCTACACCTTC.